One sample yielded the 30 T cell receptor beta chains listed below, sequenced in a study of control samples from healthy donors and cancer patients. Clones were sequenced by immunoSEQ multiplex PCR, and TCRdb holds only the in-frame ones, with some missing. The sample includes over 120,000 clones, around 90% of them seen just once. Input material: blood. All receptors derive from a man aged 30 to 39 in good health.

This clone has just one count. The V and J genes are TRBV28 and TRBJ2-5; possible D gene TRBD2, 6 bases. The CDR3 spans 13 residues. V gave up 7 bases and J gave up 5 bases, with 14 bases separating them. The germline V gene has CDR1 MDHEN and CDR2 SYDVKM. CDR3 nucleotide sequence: TGTGCCAGCAACGTCGTGGGGAGGGAGACCCAGTACTTC. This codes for CASNVVGRETQYF.

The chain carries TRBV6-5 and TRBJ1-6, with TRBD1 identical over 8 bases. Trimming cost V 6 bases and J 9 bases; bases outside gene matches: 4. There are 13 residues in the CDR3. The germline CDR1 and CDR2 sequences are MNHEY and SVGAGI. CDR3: CASSRGLGSPLHF. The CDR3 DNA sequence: TGTGCCAGCAGCAGGGGGCTCGGTTCACCCCTCCACTTT.

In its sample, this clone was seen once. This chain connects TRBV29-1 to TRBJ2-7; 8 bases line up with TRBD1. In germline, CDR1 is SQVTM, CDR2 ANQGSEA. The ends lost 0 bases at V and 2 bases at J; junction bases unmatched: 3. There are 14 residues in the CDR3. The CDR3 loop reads CSVEEETGAYEQYF. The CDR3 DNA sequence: TGCAGCGTTGAAGAGGAGACAGGGGCCTACGAGCAGTACTTC.

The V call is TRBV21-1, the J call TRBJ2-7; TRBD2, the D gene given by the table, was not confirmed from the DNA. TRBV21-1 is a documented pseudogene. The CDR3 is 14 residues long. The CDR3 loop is CASKDRSLVREQYF. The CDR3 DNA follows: TGTGCCAGCAAGGATAGAAGCCTCGTGAGGGAGCAGTACTTC.

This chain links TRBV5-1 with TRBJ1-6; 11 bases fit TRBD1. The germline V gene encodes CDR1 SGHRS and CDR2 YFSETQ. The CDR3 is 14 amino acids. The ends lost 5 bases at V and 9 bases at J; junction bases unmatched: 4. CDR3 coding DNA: TGCGCCAGCAGATCCGGGACAGGGGGTTCACCCCTCCACTTT. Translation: CASRSGTGGSPLHF.

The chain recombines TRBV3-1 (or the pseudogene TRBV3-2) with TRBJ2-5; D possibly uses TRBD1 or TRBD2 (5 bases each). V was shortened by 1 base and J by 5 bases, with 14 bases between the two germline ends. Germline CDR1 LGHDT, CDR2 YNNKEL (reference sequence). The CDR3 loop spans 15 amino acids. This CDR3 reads CASSQVPGPAETQYF. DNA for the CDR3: TGTGCCAGCAGCCAAGTTCCGGGGCCAGCGGAGACCCAGTACTTC.

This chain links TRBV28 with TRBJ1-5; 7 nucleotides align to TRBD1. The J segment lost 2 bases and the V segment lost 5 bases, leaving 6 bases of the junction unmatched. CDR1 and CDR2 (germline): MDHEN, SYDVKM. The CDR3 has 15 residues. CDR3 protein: CASSNTGTGNQPQHF. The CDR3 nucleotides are TGTGCCAGCAGTAACACCGGGACAGGCAATCAGCCCCAGCATTTT.

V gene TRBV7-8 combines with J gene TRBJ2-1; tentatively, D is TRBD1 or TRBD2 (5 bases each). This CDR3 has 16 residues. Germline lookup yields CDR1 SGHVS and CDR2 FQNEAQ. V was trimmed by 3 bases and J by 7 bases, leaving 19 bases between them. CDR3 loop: CASSFIQGEIFNEQFF. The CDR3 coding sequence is TGTGCCAGCAGCTTCATTCAGGGAGAAATATTTAATGAGCAGTTCTTC.

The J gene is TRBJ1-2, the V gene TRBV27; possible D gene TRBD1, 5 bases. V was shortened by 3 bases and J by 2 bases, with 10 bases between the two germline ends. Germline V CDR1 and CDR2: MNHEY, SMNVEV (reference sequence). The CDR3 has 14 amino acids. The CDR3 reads CASSLRGQNYGYTF. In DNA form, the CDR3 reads TGTGCCAGCAGTTTGAGGGGTCAAAACTATGGCTACACCTTC.

The CDR3 loop reads CASSPWNYYGYTF. In nucleotides, the CDR3 is TGTGCCAGCAGCCCCTGGAACTACTATGGCTACACCTTC. The chain uses TRBV9 and TRBJ1-2; no clear D. Trimming removed 4 bases at V and 3 bases at J, with 10 bases between. The CDR3 covers 13 residues. Germline V gives CDR1 SGDLS, CDR2 YYNGEE.

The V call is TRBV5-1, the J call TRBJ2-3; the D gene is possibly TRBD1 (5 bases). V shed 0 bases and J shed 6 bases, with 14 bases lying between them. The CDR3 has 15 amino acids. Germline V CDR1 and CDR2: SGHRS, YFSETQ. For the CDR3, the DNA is TGCGCCAGCAGCTTGGGGGGCTCGATATGGGATACGCAGTATTTT. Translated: CASSLGGSIWDTQYF. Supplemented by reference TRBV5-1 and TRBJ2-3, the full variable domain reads KAGVTQTPRYLIKTRGQQVTLSCSPISGHRSVSWYQQTPGQGLQFLFEYFSETQRNKGNFPGRFSGRQFSNSRSEMNVSTLELGDSALYLCASSLGGSIWDTQYFGPGTRLTVL.

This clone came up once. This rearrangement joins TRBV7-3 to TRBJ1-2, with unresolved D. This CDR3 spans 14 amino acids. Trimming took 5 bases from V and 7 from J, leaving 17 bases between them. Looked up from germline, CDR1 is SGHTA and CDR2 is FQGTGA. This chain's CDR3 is CASSLGVSGTGYTF. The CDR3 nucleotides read TGTGCCAGCAGCCTAGGAGTTTCGGGCACTGGCTACACCTTC.

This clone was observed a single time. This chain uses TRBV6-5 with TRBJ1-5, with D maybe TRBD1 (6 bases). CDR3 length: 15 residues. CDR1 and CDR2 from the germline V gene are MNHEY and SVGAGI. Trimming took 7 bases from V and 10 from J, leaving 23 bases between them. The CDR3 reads CASITPGGAKRPQHF. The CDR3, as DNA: TGTGCCAGCATTACCCCGGGGGGGGCGAAGCGTCCCCAGCATTTT.

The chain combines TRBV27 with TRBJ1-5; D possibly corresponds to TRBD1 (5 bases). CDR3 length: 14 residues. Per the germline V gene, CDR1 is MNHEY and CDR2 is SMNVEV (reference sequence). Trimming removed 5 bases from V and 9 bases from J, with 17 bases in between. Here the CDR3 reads CASSIDSTVSPQHF. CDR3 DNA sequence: TGTGCCAGCAGTATTGACAGTACAGTTTCGCCCCAGCATTTT.

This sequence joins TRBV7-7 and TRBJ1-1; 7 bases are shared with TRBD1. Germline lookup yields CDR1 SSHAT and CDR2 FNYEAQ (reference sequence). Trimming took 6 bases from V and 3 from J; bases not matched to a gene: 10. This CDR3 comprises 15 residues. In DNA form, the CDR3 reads TGTGCCAGCAGACGGATCGACAGGGAGCACACTGAAGCTTTCTTT. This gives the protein CASRRIDREHTEAFF.

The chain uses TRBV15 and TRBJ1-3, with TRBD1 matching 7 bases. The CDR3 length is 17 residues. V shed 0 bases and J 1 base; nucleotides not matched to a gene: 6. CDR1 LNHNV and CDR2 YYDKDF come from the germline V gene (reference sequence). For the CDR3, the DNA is TGTGCCACCAGCAGAGACTTGTCAGGGGGGTCTGGAAACACCATATATTTT. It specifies CATSRDLSGGSGNTIYF. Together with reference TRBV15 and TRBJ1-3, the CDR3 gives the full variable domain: DAMVIQNPRYQVTQFGKPVTLSCSQTLNHNVMYWYQQKSSQAPKLLFHYYDKDFNNEADTPDNFQSRRPNTSFCFLDIRSPGLGDTAMYLCATSRDLSGGSGNTIYFGEGSWLTVV.

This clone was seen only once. The DNA of the CDR3 is TGTGCCAGCAGCTCGTCCTTGGGTCCGGGCGAGCAGTACTTC. Translated: CASSSSLGPGEQYF. The chain couples TRBV7-9 to TRBJ2-7; D is unresolved. V was cut by 4 bases and J by 6 bases, with 16 bases left in between. Germline lookup yields CDR1 SEHNR and CDR2 FQNEAQ (reference sequence). This CDR3 is built from 14 residues. Looking up the rest from reference TRBV7-9 and TRBJ2-7 gives the full variable domain: DTGVSQNPRHKITKRGQNVTFRCDPISEHNRLYWYRQTLGQGPEFLTYFQNEAQLEKSRLLSDRFSAERPKGSFSTLEIQRTEQGDSAMYLCASSSSLGPGEQYFGPGTRLTVT.

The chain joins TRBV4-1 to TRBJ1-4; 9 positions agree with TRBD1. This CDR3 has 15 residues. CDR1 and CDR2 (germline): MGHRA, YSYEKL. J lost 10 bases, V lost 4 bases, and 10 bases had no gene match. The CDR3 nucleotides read TGCGCCAGCAGCCCCAGTGGGACAGGGATTGGAAAACTGTTTTTT. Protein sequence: CASSPSGTGIGKLFF.

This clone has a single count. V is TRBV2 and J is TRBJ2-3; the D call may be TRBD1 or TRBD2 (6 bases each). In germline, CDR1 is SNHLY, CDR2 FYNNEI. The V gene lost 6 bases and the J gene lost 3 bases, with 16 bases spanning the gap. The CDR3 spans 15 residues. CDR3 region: CASRKLGGSTDTQYF. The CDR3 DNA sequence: TGTGCCAGCAGGAAGTTGGGGGGCTCAACAGATACGCAGTATTTT. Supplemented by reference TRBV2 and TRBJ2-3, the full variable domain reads EPEVTQTPSHQVTQMGQEVILRCVPISNHLYFYWYRQILGQKVEFLVSFYNNEISEKSEIFDDQFSVERPDGSNFTLKIRSTKLEDSAMYFCASRKLGGSTDTQYFGPGTRLTVL.

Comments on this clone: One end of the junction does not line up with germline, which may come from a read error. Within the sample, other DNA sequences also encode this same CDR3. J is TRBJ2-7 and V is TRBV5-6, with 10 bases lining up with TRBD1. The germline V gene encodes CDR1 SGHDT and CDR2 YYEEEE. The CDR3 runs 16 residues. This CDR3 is CASSLRWTGGLYEQYF. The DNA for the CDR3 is TGTGCCAGCAGCTTAAGGTGGACAGGGGGTTTATACGAGCAATACTTC. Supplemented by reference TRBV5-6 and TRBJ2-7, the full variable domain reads DAGVTQSPTHLIKTRGQQVTLRCSPKSGHDTVSWYQQALGQGPQFIFQYYEEEERQRGNFPDRFSGHQFPNYSSELNVNALLLGDSALYLCASSLRWTGGLYEQYFGPGTRLTVT.

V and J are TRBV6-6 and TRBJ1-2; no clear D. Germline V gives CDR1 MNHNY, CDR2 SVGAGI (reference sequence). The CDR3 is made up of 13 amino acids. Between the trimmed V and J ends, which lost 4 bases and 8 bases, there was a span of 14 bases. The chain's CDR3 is CASSLGGSGGYTF. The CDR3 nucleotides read TGTGCCAGCAGTTTAGGCGGTTCCGGCGGCTACACCTTC.

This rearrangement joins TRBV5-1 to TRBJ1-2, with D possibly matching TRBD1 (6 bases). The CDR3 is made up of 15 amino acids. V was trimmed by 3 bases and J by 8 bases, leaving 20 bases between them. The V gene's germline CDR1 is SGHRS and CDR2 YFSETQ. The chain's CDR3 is CASSWGPGTTGGYTF. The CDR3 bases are TGCGCCAGCAGCTGGGGGCCCGGGACAACCGGCGGCTACACCTTC.

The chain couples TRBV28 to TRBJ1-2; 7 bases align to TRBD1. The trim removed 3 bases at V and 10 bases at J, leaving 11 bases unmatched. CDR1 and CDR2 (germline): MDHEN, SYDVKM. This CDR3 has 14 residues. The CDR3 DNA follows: TGTGCCAGCAGTTTTAGCACCGGGACAGAGACCTACACCTTC. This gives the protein CASSFSTGTETYTF.

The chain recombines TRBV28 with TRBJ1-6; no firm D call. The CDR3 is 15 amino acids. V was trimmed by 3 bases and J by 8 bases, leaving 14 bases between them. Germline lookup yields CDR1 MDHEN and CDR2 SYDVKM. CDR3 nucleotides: TGTGCCAGCAGTTTGGCTCGGACGGTGTATTCACCCCTCCACTTT. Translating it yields CASSLARTVYSPLHF. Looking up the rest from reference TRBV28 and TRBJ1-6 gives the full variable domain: DVKVTQSSRYLVKRTGEKVFLECVQDMDHENMFWYRQDPGLGLRLIYFSYDVKMKEKGDIPEGYSVSREKKERFSLILESASTNQTSMYLCASSLARTVYSPLHFGNGTRLTVT.

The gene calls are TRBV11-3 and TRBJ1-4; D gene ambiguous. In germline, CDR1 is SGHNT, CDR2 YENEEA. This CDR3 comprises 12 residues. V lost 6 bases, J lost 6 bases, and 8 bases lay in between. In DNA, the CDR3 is TGTGCCAGCAGACCAACAGATGAAAAACTGTTTTTT. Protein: CASRPTDEKLFF. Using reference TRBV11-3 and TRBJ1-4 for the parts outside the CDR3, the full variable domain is EAGVVQSPRYKIIEKKQPVAFWCNPISGHNTLYWYLQNLGQGPELLIRYENEEAVDDSQLPKDRFSAERLKGVDSTLKIQPAELGDSAVYLCASRPTDEKLFFGSGTQLSVL.

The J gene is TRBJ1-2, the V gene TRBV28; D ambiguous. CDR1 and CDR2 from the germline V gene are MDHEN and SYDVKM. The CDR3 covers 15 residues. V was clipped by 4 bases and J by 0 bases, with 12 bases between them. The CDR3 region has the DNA TGTGCCAGCAGTTCAAGACACTATACTAACTATGGCTACACCTTC. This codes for CASSSRHYTNYGYTF.

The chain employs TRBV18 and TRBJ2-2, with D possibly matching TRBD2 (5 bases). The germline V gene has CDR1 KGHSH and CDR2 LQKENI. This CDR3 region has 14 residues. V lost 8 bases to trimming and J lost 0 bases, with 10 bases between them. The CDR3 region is CASTRDTNTGELFF. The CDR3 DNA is TGTGCCAGCACACGGGATACGAACACCGGGGAGCTGTTTTTT.

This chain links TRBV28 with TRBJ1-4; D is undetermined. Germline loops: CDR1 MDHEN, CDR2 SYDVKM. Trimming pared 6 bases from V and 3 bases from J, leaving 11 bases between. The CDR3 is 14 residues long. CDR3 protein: CASRPWGSNEKLFF. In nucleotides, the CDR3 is TGTGCCAGCAGGCCGTGGGGTTCTAATGAAAAACTGTTTTTT.

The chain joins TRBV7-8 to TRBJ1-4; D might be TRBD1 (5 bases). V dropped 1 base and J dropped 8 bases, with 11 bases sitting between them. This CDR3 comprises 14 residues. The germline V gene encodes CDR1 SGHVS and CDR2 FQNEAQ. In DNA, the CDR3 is TGTGCCAGCAGCTTAGGGCTGGGGGTCGAAAAACTGTTTTTT. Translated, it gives CASSLGLGVEKLFF.

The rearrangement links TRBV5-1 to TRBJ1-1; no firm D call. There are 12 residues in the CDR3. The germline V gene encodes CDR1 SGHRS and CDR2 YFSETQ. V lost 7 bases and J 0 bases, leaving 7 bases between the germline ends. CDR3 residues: CASGLLNTEAFF. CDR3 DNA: TGCGCCAGCGGACTCCTGAACACTGAAGCTTTCTTT.